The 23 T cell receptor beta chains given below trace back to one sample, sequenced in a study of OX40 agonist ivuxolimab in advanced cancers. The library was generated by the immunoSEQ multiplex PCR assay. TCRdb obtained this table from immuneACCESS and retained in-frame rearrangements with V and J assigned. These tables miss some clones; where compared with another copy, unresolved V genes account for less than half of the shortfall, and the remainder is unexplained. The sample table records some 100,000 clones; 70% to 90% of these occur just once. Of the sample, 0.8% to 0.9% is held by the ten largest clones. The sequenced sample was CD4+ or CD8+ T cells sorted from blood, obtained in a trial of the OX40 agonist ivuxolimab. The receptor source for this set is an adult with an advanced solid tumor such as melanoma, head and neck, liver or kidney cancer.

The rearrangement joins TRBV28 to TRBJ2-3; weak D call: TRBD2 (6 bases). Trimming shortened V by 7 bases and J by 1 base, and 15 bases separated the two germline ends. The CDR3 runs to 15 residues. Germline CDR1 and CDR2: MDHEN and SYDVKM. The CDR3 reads CASTSTGAGTDTQYF. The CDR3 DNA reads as TGTGCCAGCACCAGCACGGGAGCTGGCACAGATACGCAGTATTTT.

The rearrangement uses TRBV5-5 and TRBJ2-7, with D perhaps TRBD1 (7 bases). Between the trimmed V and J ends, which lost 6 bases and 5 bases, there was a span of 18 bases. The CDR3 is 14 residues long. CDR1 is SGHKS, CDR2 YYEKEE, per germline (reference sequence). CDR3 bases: TGTGCCAGCACCCGTGGAGCCAGGGGGGACGAGCAGTACTTC. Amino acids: CASTRGARGDEQYF.

The CDR3 DNA is TGTGCCAGCAGCCAAGATACGCACAGGGTCGGAGTCGATGAGCAGTTCTTC. Protein sequence: CASSQDTHRVGVDEQFF. The V gene is TRBV4-2, the J gene TRBJ2-1, with D possibly matching TRBD1 (6 bases). Germline CDR1 is LGHNA and CDR2 is YNFKEQ. This CDR3 is 17 amino acids long. The ends were cut back, 0 bases at V and 8 bases at J, with 20 bases in the middle.

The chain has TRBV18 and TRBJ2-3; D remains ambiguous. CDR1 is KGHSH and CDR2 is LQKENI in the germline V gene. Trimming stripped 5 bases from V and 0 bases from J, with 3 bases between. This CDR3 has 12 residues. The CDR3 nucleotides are TGTGCCAGCTCAACGAGCACAGATACGCAGTATTTT. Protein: CASSTSTDTQYF.

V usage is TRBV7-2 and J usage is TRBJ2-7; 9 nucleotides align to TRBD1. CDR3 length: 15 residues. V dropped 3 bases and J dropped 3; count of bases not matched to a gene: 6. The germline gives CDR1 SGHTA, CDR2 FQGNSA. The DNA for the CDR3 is TGTGCCAGCAGCTTCCCGGGACAGGGACTCTACGAGCAGTACTTC. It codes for CASSFPGQGLYEQYF.

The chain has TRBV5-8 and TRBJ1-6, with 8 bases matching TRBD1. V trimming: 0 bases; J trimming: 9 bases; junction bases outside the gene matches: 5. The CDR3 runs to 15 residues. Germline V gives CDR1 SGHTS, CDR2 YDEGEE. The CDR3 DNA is TGTGCCAGCAGCTTGGAGTCAGGGGGCACTTCACCCCTCCACTTT. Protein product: CASSLESGGTSPLHF.

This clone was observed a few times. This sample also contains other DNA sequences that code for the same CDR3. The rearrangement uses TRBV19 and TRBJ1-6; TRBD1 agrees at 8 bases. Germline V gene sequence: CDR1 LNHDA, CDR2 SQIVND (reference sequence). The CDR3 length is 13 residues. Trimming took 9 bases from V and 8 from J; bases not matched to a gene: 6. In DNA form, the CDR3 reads TGTGCCAGCCAGGACAGGGTGGATTCACCCCTCCACTTT. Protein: CASQDRVDSPLHF.

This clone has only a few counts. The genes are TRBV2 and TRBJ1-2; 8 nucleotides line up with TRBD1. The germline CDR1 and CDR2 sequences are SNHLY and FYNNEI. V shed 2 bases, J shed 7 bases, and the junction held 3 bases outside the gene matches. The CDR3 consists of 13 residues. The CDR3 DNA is TGTGCCAGCAGTGAAAGACAGGGGCCTGGCTACACCTTC. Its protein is CASSERQGPGYTF.

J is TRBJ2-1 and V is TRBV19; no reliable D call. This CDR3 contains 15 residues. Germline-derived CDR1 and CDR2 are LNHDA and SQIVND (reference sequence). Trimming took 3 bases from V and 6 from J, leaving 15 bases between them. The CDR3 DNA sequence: TGTGCCAGTAGTATCCGGCACCTCCCTGGCAATGAGCAGTTCTTC. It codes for CASSIRHLPGNEQFF.

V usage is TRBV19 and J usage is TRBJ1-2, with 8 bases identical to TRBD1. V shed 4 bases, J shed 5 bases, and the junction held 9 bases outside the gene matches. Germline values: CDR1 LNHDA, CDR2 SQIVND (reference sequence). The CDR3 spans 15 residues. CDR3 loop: CASSRDRQERYGYTF. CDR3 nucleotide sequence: TGTGCCAGTAGTAGGGACAGGCAAGAGCGGTATGGCTACACCTTC.

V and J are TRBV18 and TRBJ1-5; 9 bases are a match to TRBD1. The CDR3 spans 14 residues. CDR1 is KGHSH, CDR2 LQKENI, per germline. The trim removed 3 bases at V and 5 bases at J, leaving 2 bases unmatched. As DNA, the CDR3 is TGTGCCAGCTCACCTACAGGGGGCGATCAGCCCCAGCATTTT. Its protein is CASSPTGGDQPQHF.

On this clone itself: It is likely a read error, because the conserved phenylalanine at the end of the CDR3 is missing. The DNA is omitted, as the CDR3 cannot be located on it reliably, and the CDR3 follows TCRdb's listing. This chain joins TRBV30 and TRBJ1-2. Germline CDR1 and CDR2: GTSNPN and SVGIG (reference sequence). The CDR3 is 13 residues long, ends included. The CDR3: CAWSDRDLAMFVI.

The CDR3 spells CASSDGLYSNQPQHF. The CDR3, as DNA: TGTGCCAGCAGTGACGGTCTATATAGCAATCAGCCCCAGCATTTT. This sequence joins TRBV2 and TRBJ1-5; unclear D gene. Germline CDR1 is SNHLY and CDR2 is FYNNEI. V lost 3 bases and J lost 0, with 9 bases in between. This CDR3 is 15 amino acids long.

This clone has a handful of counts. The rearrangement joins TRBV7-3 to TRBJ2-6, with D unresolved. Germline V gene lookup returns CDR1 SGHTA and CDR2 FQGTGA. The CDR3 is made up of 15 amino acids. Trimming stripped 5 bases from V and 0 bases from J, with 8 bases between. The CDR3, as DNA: TGTGCCAGCAGCCCAACGTTCTCTGGGGCCAACGTCCTGACTTTC. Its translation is CASSPTFSGANVLTF.

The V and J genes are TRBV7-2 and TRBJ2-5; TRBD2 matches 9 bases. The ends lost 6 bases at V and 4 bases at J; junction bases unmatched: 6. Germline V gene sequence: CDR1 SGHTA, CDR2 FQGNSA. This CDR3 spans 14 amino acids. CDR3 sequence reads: CASSHSGSRETQYF. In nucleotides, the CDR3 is TGTGCCAGCAGTCATAGCGGGAGTCGAGAGACCCAGTACTTC.

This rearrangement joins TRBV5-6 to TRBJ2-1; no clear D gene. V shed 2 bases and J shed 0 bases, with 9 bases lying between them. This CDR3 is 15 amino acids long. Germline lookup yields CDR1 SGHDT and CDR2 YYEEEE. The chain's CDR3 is CASSFDVSSYNEQFF. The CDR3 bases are TGTGCCAGCAGCTTCGACGTGAGCTCCTACAATGAGCAGTTCTTC. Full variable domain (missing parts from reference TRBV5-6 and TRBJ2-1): DAGVTQSPTHLIKTRGQQVTLRCSPKSGHDTVSWYQQALGQGPQFIFQYYEEEERQRGNFPDRFSGHQFPNYSSELNVNALLLGDSALYLCASSFDVSSYNEQFFGPGTRLTVL.

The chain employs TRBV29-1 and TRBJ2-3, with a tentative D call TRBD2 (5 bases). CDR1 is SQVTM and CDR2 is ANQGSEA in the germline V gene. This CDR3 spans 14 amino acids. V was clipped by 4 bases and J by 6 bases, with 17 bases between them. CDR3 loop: CSVVEGPPGDTQYF. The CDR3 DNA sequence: TGCAGCGTTGTTGAGGGCCCACCCGGGGATACGCAGTATTTT.

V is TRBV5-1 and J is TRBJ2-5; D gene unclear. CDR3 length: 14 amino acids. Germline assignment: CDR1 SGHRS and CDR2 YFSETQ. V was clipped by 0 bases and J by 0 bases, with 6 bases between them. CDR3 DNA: TGCGCCAGCAGCTTGGTGGCTTACCAAGAGACCCAGTACTTC. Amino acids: CASSLVAYQETQYF. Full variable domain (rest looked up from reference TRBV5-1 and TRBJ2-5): KAGVTQTPRYLIKTRGQQVTLSCSPISGHRSVSWYQQTPGQGLQFLFEYFSETQRNKGNFPGRFSGRQFSNSRSEMNVSTLELGDSALYLCASSLVAYQETQYFGPGTRLLVL.

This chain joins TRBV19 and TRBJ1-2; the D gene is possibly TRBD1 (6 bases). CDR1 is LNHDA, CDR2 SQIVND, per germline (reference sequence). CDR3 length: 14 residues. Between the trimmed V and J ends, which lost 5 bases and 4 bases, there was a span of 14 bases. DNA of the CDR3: TGTGCCAGTAGTGACAGGCCGGCCGTCTATGGCTACACCTTC. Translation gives CASSDRPAVYGYTF.

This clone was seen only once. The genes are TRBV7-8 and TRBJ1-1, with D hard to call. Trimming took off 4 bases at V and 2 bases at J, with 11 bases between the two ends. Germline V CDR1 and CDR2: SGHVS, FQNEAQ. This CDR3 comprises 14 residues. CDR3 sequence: CASSSRVENTEAFF. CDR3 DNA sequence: TGTGCCAGCAGCTCCCGGGTGGAAAACACTGAAGCTTTCTTT.

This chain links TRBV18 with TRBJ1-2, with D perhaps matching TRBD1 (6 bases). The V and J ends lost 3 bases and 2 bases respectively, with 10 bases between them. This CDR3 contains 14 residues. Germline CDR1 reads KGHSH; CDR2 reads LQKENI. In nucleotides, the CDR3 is TGTGCCAGCTCACCTTCAGGGGACAACTATGGCTACACCTTC. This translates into CASSPSGDNYGYTF.

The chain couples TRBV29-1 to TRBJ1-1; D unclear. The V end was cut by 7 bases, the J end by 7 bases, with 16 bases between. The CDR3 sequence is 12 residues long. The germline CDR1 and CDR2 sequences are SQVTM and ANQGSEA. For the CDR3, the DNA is TGCAGCGCTGCCCCGACGGGGAGTGAAGCTTTCTTT. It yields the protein CSAAPTGSEAFF.

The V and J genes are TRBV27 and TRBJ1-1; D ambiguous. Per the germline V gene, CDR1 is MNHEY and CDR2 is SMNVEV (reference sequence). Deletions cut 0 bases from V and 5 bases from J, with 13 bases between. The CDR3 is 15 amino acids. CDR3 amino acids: CASSLSITGNTEAFF. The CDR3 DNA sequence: TGTGCCAGCAGTTTATCGATAACGGGGAATACTGAAGCTTTCTTT.